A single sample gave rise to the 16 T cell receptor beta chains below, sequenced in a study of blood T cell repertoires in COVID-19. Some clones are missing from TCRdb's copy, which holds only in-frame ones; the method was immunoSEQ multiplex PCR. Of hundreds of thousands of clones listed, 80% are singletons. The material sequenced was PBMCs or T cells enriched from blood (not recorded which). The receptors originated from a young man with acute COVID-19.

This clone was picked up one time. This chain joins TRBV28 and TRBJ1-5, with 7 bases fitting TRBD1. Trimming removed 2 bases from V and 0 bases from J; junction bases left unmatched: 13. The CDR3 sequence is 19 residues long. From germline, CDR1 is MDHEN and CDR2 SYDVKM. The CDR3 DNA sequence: TGTGCCAGCAGTTTAAGGGGGCGTCACTCCCAATATAGCAATCAGCCCCAGCATTTT. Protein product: CASSLRGRHSQYSNQPQHF. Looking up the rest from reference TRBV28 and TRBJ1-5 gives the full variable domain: DVKVTQSSRYLVKRTGEKVFLECVQDMDHENMFWYRQDPGLGLRLIYFSYDVKMKEKGDIPEGYSVSREKKERFSLILESASTNQTSMYLCASSLRGRHSQYSNQPQHFGDGTRLSIL.

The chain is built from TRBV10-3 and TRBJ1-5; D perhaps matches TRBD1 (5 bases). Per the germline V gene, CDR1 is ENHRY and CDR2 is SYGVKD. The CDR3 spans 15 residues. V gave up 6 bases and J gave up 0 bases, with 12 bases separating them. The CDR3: CAISPGGDSNQPQHF. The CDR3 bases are TGTGCCATCAGCCCGGGGGGAGATAGCAATCAGCCCCAGCATTTT.

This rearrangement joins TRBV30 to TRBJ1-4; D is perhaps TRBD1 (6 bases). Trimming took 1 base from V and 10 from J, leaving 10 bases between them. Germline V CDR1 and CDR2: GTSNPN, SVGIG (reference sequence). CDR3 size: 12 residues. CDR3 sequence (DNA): TGTGCCTGGAGTGAACAGGGTGGAAAACTGTTTTTT. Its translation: CAWSEQGGKLFF.

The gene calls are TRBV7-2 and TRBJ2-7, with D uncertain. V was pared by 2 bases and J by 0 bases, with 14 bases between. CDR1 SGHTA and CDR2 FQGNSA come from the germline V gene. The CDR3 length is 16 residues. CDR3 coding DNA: TGTGCCAGCAGCTTAAACTCAGGTTATAGCTCCTACGAGCAGTACTTC. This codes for CASSLNSGYSSYEQYF.

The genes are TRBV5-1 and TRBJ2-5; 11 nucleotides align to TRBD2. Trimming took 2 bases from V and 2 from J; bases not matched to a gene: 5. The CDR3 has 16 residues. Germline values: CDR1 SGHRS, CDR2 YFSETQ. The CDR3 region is CASSFPTSGEQETQYF. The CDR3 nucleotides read TGCGCCAGCAGCTTCCCGACTAGCGGGGAGCAAGAGACCCAGTACTTC.

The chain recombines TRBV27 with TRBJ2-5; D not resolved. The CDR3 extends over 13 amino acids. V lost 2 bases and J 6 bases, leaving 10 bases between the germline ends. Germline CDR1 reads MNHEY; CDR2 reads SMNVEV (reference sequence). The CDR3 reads CASSLEQRQTQYF. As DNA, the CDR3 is TGTGCCAGCAGTTTAGAACAGAGACAGACCCAGTACTTC.

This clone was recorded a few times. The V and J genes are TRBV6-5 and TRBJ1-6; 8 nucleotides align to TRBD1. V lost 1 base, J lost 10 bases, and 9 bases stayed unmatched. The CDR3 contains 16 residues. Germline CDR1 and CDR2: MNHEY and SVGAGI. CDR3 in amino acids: CASSYFPPGGGSPLHF. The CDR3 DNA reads TGTGCCAGCAGTTACTTCCCCCCAGGGGGCGGCTCACCCCTCCACTTT.

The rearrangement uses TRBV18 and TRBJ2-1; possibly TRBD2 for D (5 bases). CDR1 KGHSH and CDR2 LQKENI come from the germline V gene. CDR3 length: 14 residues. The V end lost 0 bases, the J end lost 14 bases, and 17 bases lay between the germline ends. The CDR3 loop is CASSPPTRQPGKFF. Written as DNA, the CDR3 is TGTGCCAGCTCACCACCAACCAGGCAGCCGGGAAAGTTCTTC.

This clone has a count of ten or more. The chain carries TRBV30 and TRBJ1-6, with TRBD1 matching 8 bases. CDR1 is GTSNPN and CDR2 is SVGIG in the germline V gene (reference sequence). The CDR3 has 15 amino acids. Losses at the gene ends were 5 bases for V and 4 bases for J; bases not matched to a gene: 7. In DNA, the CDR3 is TGTGCCTGGCGCGATAGGGACAGGTATAATTCACCCCTCCACTTT. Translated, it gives CAWRDRDRYNSPLHF. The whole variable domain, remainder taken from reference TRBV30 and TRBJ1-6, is SQTIHQWPATLVQPVGSPLSLECTVEGTSNPNLYWYRQAAGRGLQLLFYSVGIGQISSEVPQNLSASRPQDRQFILSSKKLLLSDSGFYLCAWRDRDRYNSPLHFGNGTRLTVT.

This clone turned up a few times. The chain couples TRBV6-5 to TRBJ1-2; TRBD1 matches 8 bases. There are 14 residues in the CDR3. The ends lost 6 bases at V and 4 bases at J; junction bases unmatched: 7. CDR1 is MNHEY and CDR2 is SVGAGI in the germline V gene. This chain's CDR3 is CASRGRGPLYGYTF. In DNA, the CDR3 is TGTGCCAGCAGAGGCAGGGGGCCCCTCTATGGCTACACCTTC.

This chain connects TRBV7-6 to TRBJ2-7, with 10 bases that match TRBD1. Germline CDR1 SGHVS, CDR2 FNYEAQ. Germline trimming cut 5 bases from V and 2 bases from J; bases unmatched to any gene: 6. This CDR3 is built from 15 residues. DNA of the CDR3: TGTGCCAGCAGCCCCCGAGGACAGGGGGCCTACGAGCAGTACTTC. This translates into CASSPRGQGAYEQYF.

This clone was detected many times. CDR3 region: CASSATANTGELFF. In DNA, the CDR3 is TGCGCCAGCAGCGCGACAGCCAACACCGGGGAGCTGTTTTTT. The rearrangement uses TRBV5-1 and TRBJ2-2, with D perhaps TRBD1 (5 bases). The CDR3 has 14 residues. Germline CDR1 SGHRS, CDR2 YFSETQ. The V gene lost 4 bases and the J gene lost 2 bases, with 9 bases spanning the gap. Full variable domain (outside the CDR3, taken from reference TRBV5-1 and TRBJ2-2): KAGVTQTPRYLIKTRGQQVTLSCSPISGHRSVSWYQQTPGQGLQFLFEYFSETQRNKGNFPGRFSGRQFSNSRSEMNVSTLELGDSALYLCASSATANTGELFFGEGSRLTVL.

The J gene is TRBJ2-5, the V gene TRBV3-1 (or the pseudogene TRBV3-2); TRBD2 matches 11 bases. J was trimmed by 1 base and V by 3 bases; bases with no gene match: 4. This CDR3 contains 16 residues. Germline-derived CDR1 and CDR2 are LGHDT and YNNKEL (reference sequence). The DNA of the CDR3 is TGTGCCAGCAGCCATGTAGCGGGGGGGCCCCAAGAGACCCAGTACTTC. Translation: CASSHVAGGPQETQYF.

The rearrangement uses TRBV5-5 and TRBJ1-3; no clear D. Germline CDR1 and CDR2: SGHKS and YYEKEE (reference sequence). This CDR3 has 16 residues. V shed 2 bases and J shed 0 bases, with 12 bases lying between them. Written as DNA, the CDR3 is TGTGCCAGCAGCTTCTTCACCGAGAACTCTGGAAACACCATATATTTT. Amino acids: CASSFFTENSGNTIYF.

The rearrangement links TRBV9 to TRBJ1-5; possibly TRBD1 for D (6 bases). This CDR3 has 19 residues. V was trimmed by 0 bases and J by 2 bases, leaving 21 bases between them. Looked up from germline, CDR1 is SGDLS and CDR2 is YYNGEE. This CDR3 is CASSVVVSRDTGGNQPQHF. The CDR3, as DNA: TGTGCCAGCAGCGTAGTAGTGAGCCGGGACACTGGAGGCAATCAGCCCCAGCATTTT.

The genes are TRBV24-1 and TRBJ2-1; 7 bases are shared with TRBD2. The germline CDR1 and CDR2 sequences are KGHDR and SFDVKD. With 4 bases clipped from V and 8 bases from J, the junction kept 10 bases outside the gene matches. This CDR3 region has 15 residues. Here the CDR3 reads CATSDPGGNKDEQFF. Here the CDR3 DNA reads TGTGCCACCAGTGACCCCGGGGGGAATAAAGATGAGCAGTTCTTC.